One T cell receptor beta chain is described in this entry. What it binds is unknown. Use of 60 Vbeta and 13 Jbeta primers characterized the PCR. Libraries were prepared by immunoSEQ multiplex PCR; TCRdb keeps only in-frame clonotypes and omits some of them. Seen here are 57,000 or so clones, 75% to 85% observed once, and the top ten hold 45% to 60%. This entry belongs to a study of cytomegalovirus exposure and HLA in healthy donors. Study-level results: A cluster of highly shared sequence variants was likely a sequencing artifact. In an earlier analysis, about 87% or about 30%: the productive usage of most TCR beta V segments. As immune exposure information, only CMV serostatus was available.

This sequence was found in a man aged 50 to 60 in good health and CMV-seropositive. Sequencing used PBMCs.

CDR3 residues: CAILSASQNNYGYTF. The CDR3 DNA is TGTGCCATACTATCTGCCAGCCAAAATAACTATGGCTACACCTTC. The genes are TRBV7-2 and TRBJ1-2; D not resolved. This CDR3 is built from 15 residues. The V gene's germline CDR1 is SGHTA and CDR2 FQGNSA. The V gene lost 10 bases and the J gene lost 1 base, with 19 bases spanning the gap.